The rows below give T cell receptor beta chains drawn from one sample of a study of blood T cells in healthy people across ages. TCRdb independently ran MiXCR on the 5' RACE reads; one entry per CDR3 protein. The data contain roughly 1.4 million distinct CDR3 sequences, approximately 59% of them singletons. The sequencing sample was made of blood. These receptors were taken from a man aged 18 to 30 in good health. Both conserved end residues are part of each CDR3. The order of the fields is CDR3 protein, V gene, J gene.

CDR3aa: CASSKDRNRGAKNIQYF; v_gene: TRBV21-1; j_gene: TRBJ2-4
CDR3aa: CASSSKRTGHRNYGYTF; v_gene: TRBV13; j_gene: TRBJ1-2
CDR3aa: CAITAGNTDTQYF; v_gene: TRBV10-3; j_gene: TRBJ2-3
CDR3aa: CSARETGANTEAFF; v_gene: TRBV20-1; j_gene: TRBJ1-1
CDR3aa: CARSQGAREKQPQHF; v_gene: TRBV21-1; j_gene: TRBJ1-5
CDR3aa: CASSLPGVREKLFF; v_gene: TRBV3-1; j_gene: TRBJ1-4
CDR3aa: CASSEPPGRRDYGYTF; v_gene: TRBV6-1; j_gene: TRBJ1-2
CDR3aa: CASSLGASGTQYF; v_gene: TRBV27; j_gene: TRBJ2-3
CDR3aa: CASQQGTHQPQHF; v_gene: TRBV27; j_gene: TRBJ1-5
CDR3aa: CASSHSGRSICEQYF; v_gene: TRBV3-1; j_gene: -
CDR3aa: CASSFGRAEQFF; v_gene: TRBV7-2; j_gene: TRBJ2-1
CDR3aa: CASSQAEGGRGTDTQYF; v_gene: TRBV4-2; j_gene: TRBJ2-3
CDR3aa: CASSQDKAAKNIQYF; v_gene: TRBV4-3; j_gene: TRBJ2-4
CDR3aa: CASSQVGRDEAFF; v_gene: TRBV3-1; j_gene: TRBJ1-1
CDR3aa: CSAPQKTYEQYF; v_gene: TRBV20-1; j_gene: TRBJ2-7
CDR3aa: CASSPTAGAQFF; v_gene: TRBV7-9; j_gene: TRBJ2-1
CDR3aa: CATSLDRVPYNEQFF; v_gene: TRBV15; j_gene: TRBJ2-1
CDR3aa: CATSDLQGGEQYF; v_gene: TRBV24-1; j_gene: TRBJ2-5
CDR3aa: CASSSPLGEQFF; v_gene: TRBV7-9; j_gene: TRBJ2-1
CDR3aa: CSAREDRAPGSARYTF; v_gene: TRBV20-1; j_gene: TRBJ1-2
CDR3aa: CASSLGALTEAFF; v_gene: TRBV27; j_gene: TRBJ1-1
CDR3aa: CASSLSGAWEDNEQFF; v_gene: TRBV5-1; j_gene: TRBJ2-1
CDR3aa: CASSSRPGGRDRVNEQFF; v_gene: TRBV6-2/TRBV6-3; j_gene: TRBJ2-1
CDR3aa: CSARRPIETGLLHF; v_gene: TRBV20-1; j_gene: TRBJ1-6
CDR3aa: CASSLEPRDNSPLHF; v_gene: TRBV7-8; j_gene: TRBJ1-6
CDR3aa: CASSLDWGTGSEKLFF; v_gene: TRBV7-2; j_gene: TRBJ1-4
CDR3aa: CASSLAEAYEQFF; v_gene: TRBV27; j_gene: TRBJ2-1
CDR3aa: CASRDQGEVGQPQHF; v_gene: TRBV6-2/TRBV6-3; j_gene: TRBJ1-5
CDR3aa: CASSSKGFGRTYEQYF; v_gene: TRBV7-2; j_gene: TRBJ2-7
CDR3aa: CASSQNNPPKTQYF; v_gene: TRBV14; j_gene: TRBJ2-5
CDR3aa: CANRGQGNEQFF; v_gene: TRBV10-3; j_gene: TRBJ2-1
CDR3aa: CASSGRIRGRGTEAFF; v_gene: TRBV9; j_gene: TRBJ1-1
CDR3aa: CASSPRDSGGSETQYF; v_gene: TRBV7-2; j_gene: TRBJ2-5
CDR3aa: CARHRDFPYEQYF; v_gene: TRBV2; j_gene: TRBJ2-7
CDR3aa: CASSTVVTGELFF; v_gene: TRBV3-1; j_gene: TRBJ2-2
CDR3aa: CASSLGSGYTQYF; v_gene: TRBV28; j_gene: TRBJ2-3
CDR3aa: CASRRLGDEQYF; v_gene: TRBV6-1; j_gene: -
CDR3aa: CSANPGTGSLNEQFF; v_gene: TRBV20-1; j_gene: TRBJ2-1